The sequence of this TCR beta chain was determined in a study of cytomegalovirus exposure and HLA in healthy donors. Notes on the study in general: TCR beta chain V- and J-gene trimming was linked, in a later analysis, to a missense variant in DCLRE1C. For most subjects, TCR beta sequences were reported to predict HLA-A and HLA-B alleles with accuracy.

This clone was seen more than once but under ten times. The antigen remains undetermined. Germline CDR1 and CDR2: MGHRA and YSYEKL. V was cut by 6 bases and J by 0 bases, with 9 bases left in between. The CDR3 length is 15 residues. PCR employed 60 Vbeta and 13 Jbeta primers. Generated by immunoSEQ multiplex PCR, the TCRdb table keeps only in-frame clones and is missing some. There are about 160,000 clones in the sample; under 85% occur only once, and around 1.3% lies in the top ten. Each donor's status was that of a healthy bone marrow donor. The TCR originated in a young woman in good health and CMV-seronegative. V gene TRBV4-1 combines with J gene TRBJ1-6; perhaps TRBD1 as D (6 bases). Sample: PBMCs. The CDR3 DNA reads as TGCGCCAGCAGTCGGGACAACTCCTATAATTCACCCCTCCACTTT. Residues: CASSRDNSYNSPLHF.